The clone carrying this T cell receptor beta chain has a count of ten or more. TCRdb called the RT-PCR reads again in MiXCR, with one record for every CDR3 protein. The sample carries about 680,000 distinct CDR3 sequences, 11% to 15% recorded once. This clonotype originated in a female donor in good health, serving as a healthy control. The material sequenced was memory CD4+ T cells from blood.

The CDR3 loop reads CASSFAETQYF. CDR3 DNA: TGTGCCAGCAGCTTCGCGGAGACCCAGTACTTC. The chain combines TRBV7-2 with TRBJ2-5; D is undetermined. V lost 3 bases to trimming and J lost 5 bases, with 4 bases between them. The CDR3 consists of 11 residues. CDR1 is SGHTA, CDR2 FQGNSA, per germline.